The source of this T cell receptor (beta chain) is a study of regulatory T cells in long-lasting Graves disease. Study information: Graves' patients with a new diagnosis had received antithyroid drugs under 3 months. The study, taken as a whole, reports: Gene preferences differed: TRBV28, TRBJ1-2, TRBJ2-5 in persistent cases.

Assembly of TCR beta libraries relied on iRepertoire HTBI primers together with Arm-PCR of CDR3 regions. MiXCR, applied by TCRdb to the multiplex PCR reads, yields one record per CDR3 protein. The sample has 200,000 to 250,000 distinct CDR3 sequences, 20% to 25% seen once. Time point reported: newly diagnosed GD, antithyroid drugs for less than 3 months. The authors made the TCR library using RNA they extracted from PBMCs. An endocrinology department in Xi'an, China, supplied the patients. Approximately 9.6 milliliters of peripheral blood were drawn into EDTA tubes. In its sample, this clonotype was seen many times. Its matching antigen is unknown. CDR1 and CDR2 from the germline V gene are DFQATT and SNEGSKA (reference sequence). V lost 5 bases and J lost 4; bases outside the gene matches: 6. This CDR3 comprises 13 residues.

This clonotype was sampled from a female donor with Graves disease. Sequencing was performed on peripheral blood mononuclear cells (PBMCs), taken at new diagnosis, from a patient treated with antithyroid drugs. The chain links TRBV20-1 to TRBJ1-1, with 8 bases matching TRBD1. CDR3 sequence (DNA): TGCAGTGCTGCTCGGCAGGGGGCCACTGAAGCTTTCTTT. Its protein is CSAARQGATEAFF.